Detailed here is one T cell receptor beta chain. Profiling relied on immunoSEQ multiplex PCR, and the TCRdb table lists in-frame clones only, not all of them. This table holds approximately 15,000 clones, over 75% found once. These data are taken from a study of technical replicates of blood from a few donors. V dropped 5 bases and J dropped 1 base, with 12 bases sitting between them. Looked up from germline, CDR1 is LNHDA and CDR2 is SQIVND (reference sequence). This CDR3 has 14 residues. The specimen was PBMCs. The chain has TRBV19 and TRBJ2-7; possible D gene TRBD2, 6 bases. This receptor was taken from a human donor in good health. The CDR3 DNA sequence: TGTGCCAGTAGTCTTGCGGGATCTTCCTACGAGCAGTACTTC. This encodes CASSLAGSSYEQYF.